The clone carrying this T cell receptor beta chain is deemed medium-sized (0.01 to 0.1%). What it recognizes is unknown. From the PCR reads, TCRdb re-called clones with MiXCR. The sample contains about 16,000 clones, about 26% of which appear only once. Germline V gene lookup returns CDR1 SGHNT and CDR2 YENEEA. Trimming took 6 bases from V and 5 from J, leaving 8 bases between them. The CDR3 runs 11 residues. The sample is drawn from a study of metastatic and nonmetastatic thyroid tumors. Thyroid surgery was preceded by no treatment in any patient. General observations from the study: The reported finding was significantly higher TCR beta diversity in malignant thyroid tumors relative to benign nodules, in blood and tumor.

The sequence derives from a male donor with papillary thyroid cancer or a benign thyroid nodule (not recorded which). Some clones in this sample may be carry-over from other donors' samples. The rearrangement links TRBV11-3 to TRBJ2-7; D gene unclear. The sequencing input was blood. CDR3 in DNA: TGTGCCAGCAGAAGGGAAAACGAGCAGTACTTC. The encoded protein is CASRRENEQYF.